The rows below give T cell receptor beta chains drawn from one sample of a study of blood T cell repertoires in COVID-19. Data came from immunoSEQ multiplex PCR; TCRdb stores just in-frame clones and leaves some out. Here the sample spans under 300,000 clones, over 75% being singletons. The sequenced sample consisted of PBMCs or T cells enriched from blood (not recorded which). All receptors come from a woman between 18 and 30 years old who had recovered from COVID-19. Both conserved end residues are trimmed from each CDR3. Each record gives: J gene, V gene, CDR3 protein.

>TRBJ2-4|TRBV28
ASPPGQVMGDIQY
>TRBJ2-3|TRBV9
ASSAGTDTQY
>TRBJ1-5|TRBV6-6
ASSQGGQPQH
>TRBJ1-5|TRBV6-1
ASSVIEGYSNQPQH
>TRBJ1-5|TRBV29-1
SVGDGPQH
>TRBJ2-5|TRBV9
ASSPGTSGEETQY
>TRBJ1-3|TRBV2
ASSEIGGGRNTIY
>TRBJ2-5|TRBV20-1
SASSRGRGETQY
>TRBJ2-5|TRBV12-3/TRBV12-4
ASRSSRETQY
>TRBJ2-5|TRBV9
ASSVGLAGGLETQY
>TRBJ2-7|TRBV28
ASSLETLAGHEQY
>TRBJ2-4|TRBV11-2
ASSLPLAKNIQY
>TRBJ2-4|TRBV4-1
ASSQGGAGEGTKNIQY
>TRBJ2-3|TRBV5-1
ASSLAASGGAVDTQY
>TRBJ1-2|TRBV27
ASSPSPGGGYT
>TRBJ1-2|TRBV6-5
ASSPNPDNYYGYT
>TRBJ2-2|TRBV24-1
ATSRGQGDTGELF
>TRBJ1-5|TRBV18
ASSPGQPSNQPQH
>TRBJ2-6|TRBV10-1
ASGDLSPSGANVLT
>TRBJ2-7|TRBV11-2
ASTTSGVLSYEQY
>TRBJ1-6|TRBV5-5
ASSLMGAGRNSPLH
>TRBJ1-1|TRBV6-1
ASSEGREAF
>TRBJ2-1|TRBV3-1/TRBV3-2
ASSQDGGSYNEQF
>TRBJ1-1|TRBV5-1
ASSYLGPQGPDTEAF
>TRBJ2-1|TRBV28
ASEGLAGYNEQF
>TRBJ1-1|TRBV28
ASSLLGRGLRTEAF
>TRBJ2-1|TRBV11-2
ASSLGLSYNEQF
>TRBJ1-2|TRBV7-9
ASSLGREVGYT
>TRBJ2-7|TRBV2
ASSPTGSEQY
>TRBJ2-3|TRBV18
ASWLRTDTQY
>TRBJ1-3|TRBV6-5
ASSNRGPGNTIY
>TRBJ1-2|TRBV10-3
AIRAGGVYGYT
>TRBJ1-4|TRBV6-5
ASSSEQGFNEKLF
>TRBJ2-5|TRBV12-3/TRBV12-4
ASSPFGETQY
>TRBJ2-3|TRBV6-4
ASSTCQRGTDTQY
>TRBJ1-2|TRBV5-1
ASSSGKLGPNYGYT
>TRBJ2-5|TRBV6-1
ASSEVDWQETQY
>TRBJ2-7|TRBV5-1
ASSLDRSSYEQY
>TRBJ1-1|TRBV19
ASSRKQGARYTEAF
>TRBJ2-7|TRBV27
ASSALDRRYEQY
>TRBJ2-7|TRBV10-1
ASSGGDRRSYEQY
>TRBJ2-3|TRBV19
ASSISVSGGTTDTQY
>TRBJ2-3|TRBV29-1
SVAPSGGTDTQY
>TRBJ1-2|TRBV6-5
ASRLTGDYGYT
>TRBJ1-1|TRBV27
ASSPWDRGNTEAF
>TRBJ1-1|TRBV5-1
ASSLGDRMETEAF
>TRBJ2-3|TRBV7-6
ASSLYRTRTDTQY
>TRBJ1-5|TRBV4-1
ASSQDRTPNQPQH
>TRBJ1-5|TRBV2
ASSDAFYQPQH
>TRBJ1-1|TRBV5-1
ASSPSREAVVTEAF
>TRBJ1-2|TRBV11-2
ASSPRQLGGYT
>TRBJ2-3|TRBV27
ASSPHKRGGLSTDTQY
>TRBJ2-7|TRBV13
ASSLEGFRGDNYEQY